This T cell receptor beta chain was profiled in a study of T cells after yellow fever vaccination (dated by TCRdb to about 2019). For context, the study as a whole: Libraries from fractions with low cell numbers were prepared with the SMART-Seq v4 Ultra Low Input RNA kit. To follow T-cell clones before and after primary and booster YFV17D yellow fever vaccination, bulk TCR alpha and beta repertoires were sequenced over time. Two healthy male donors made up the cohort, one aged 18 to 30 years and the other aged 30 to 39 years. Blood was collected at multiple timepoints before and after primary and secondary immunization, and bulk PBMC replicates and cell subsets were isolated.

TCR cDNA was made using 5'RACE template switching, a step that added a universal primer site and unique molecular identifiers. cDNA synthesis was primed from both the TCR alpha and TCR beta constant segments. Library amplification used two PCR steps, and the second PCR step added sample barcodes and sequencing adapters. Libraries were sequenced on Illumina HiSeq 2500 (2x100 bp) or NovaSeq (2x150 bp). The study's processing was this. MIGEC handled demultiplexing of reads and collapsing into UMI consensus sequences, while MiXCR performed V(D)J alignment. Vaccine-responding clonotypes were identified with edgeR using replicate PBMC samples, with FDR below 0.01 and a log2 fold change above 5 up to day 15 being required. Bulk clonotypes were assigned CD4 or CD8 identity according to which sequenced CD4 or CD8 repertoire held them at higher abundance. TCRdb reran the public reads through fastp at Q25 and MiXCR, keeping productive beta chains. A single entry per CDR3 protein holds the most common genes and DNA from its merged rows. The V and J calls and clone size are TCRdb's, not the authors'. This sample gives around 140,000 distinct CDR3 sequences in total; 6.6% of them show up just once. The top ten clonotypes cover 0.55% to 0.7% of the sample.

The sample's treatment or condition, from its label and the paper: live attenuated yellow fever vaccine strain. PBMCs were isolated from peripheral blood using a standard Ficoll-Paque protocol. Dynabeads CD4 and CD8 positive selection kits were used to isolate the CD4 and CD8 T-cell fractions. TriZol was used to extract RNA from bulk PBMCs, CD4 and CD8 fractions, and dextramer-positive and dextramer-negative fractions. Overall study outcomes, separate from this receptor: Because the study included only a couple of donors, the extent to which the findings can be generalized is limited. Compared with the primary T-cell response, the secondary T-cell response was weaker but faster, peaking on day 5 rather than day 15. A small share of clonotypes was detected in both CD4 and CD8 compartments, with the overlap likely arising from convergent recombination. Computational filtering was required because FACS-sorted repertoires could contain abundant contaminating clonotypes from the bulk population. After the booster, most clones that had expanded after primary vaccination were detected again (around 96% of CD4 and under 90% of CD8), suggesting broad maintenance of memory.

Many counts were recorded for this clonotype. It has no known antigen specificity. Qualities for individual bases were not recorded, and no much larger clone is one base off. Here the sequenced sample was CD4+ T cells sorted from PBMCs, taken 10 days after the yellow fever booster vaccination. This TCR derives from a young man who received the YFV17D yellow fever vaccine.

The CDR3 corresponds to CASSLSGNTEAFF. The nucleotide sequence is given as TGTGCCAGCAGCTTATCAGGGAACACTGAAGCTTTCTTT. The chain employs TRBV7-9 and TRBJ1-1, with the D segment identity uncertain. As encoded in the germline V gene (reference sequence), CDR1 is SEHNR while CDR2 is FQNEAQ. Its CDR3 holds 13 amino acids, cysteine through phenylalanine. CDR3 DNA is the only sequence kept; it has 39 bases, read in frame from the first base. Trimming takes 2 bases from V and 1 base from J, and the germline ends sit 5 bases apart.